Presented here are 15 T cell receptor beta chains from one specimen sequenced in a study of blood T cell repertoires in COVID-19. Using immunoSEQ multiplex PCR, the repertoire was profiled, and TCRdb retains in-frame clones only, with some absent. The table lists 300,000 to 350,000 clones, 90% of them singletons, with approximately 7.5% in the top ten. Sequencing was done on a sample of peripheral blood. These receptor sequences come from a woman in her twenties or thirties with COVID-19, enrolled during active disease.

The V gene is TRBV7-9, the J gene TRBJ2-1, with 10 nucleotides matching TRBD2. Germline V CDR1 and CDR2: SEHNR, FQNEAQ (reference sequence). The V segment lost 4 bases and the J segment 4 bases; nucleotides outside the gene matches: 4. The CDR3 is 15 amino acids. The CDR3 spells CASSSLAGGYNEQFF. CDR3 sequence (DNA): TGTGCCAGCAGCTCCTTAGCGGGAGGTTACAATGAGCAGTTCTTC.

The rearrangement uses TRBV18 and TRBJ2-1; 9 nucleotides line up with TRBD2. With V trimmed by 5 bases and J by 7 bases, 15 bases remained unmatched. From germline, CDR1 is KGHSH and CDR2 LQKENI. The CDR3 contains 17 residues. In DNA form, the CDR3 reads TGTGCCAGCTCATCAACCCGTAGCGGGAGAATAGGTAATGAGCAGTTCTTC. It encodes CASSSTRSGRIGNEQFF. The full variable domain, completed using reference TRBV18 and TRBJ2-1, is NAGVMQNPRHLVRRRGQEARLRCSPMKGHSHVYWYRQLPEEGLKFMVYLQKENIIDESGMPKERFSAEFPKEGPSILRIQQVVRGDSAAYFCASSSTRSGRIGNEQFFGPGTRLTVL.

This chain links TRBV10-2 with TRBJ1-2, with 11 bases lining up with TRBD1. The junction had 4 bases not matched to a gene; V was cut back by 3 bases and J by 7 bases. The CDR3 is made up of 14 amino acids. The germline gives CDR1 WSHSY, CDR2 SAAADI. Here the CDR3 reads CASSETGTGGGYTF. CDR3 nucleotides: TGCGCCAGCAGTGAAACCGGGACAGGGGGTGGCTACACCTTC.

The chain links TRBV25-1 to TRBJ2-5, with 8 positions matching TRBD2. This CDR3 region has 16 residues. The junction had 8 bases not matched to a gene; V was cut back by 2 bases and J by 3 bases. Germline CDR1 reads MGHDK; CDR2 reads SYGVNS. The CDR3 loop reads CASSERTAGAEETQYF. The CDR3 nucleotides are TGTGCCAGCAGTGAACGTACAGCGGGAGCGGAAGAGACCCAGTACTTC.

The chain is built from TRBV11-2 and TRBJ1-6; D possibly corresponds to TRBD1 (6 bases). The germline gives CDR1 SGHAT, CDR2 FQNNGV. V lost 5 bases and J 1 base, leaving 15 bases between the germline ends. The CDR3 sequence is 17 residues long. The CDR3 DNA sequence: TGTGCCAGCAGCCCCCCGACAGGTGGTTCCTATAATTCACCCCTCCACTTT. Its protein product is CASSPPTGGSYNSPLHF. The complete variable domain, with remaining parts taken from reference TRBV11-2 and TRBJ1-6, reads EAGVAQSPRYKIIEKRQSVAFWCNPISGHATLYWYQQILGQGPKLLIQFQNNGVVDDSQLPKDRFSAERLKGVDSTLKIQPAKLEDSAVYLCASSPPTGGSYNSPLHFGNGTRLTVT.

The chain links TRBV5-6 to TRBJ1-4, with 8 nucleotides matching TRBD1. V shed 4 bases and J 3 bases; nucleotides not matched to a gene: 5. The length of the CDR3 is 15 residues. Germline lookup yields CDR1 SGHDT and CDR2 YYEEEE. CDR3 amino acids: CASSIPGQANEKLFF. CDR3 coding DNA: TGTGCCAGCAGCATACCGGGACAGGCTAATGAAAAACTGTTTTTT.

The chain employs TRBV27 and TRBJ2-1; D may be TRBD2 (6 bases). Trimming shortened V by 0 bases and J by 10 bases, and 10 bases separated the two germline ends. This CDR3 has 13 amino acids. Germline-derived CDR1 and CDR2 are MNHEY and SMNVEV (reference sequence). CDR3 DNA sequence: TGTGCCAGCAGTTTATCGGCGGGACGAGAGCAGTTCTTC. Translated, it gives CASSLSAGREQFF.

V usage is TRBV28 and J usage is TRBJ1-6, with 9 positions matching TRBD1. The CDR3 loop spans 16 amino acids. Germline V gene data show CDR1 as MDHEN and CDR2 as SYDVKM. J lost 9 bases, V lost 3 bases, and 9 bases had no gene match. In DNA form, the CDR3 reads TGTGCCAGCAGTTTCGCATCCGGGACAGGGCTTTCACCCCTCCACTTT. Its translation is CASSFASGTGLSPLHF.

This clone appeared a single time. The DNA for the CDR3 is TGTGCCAGTAGTACGAGAGGGACTAGCGGGAGAACCGGGGAGCTGTTTTTT. It encodes CASSTRGTSGRTGELFF. The genes are TRBV19 and TRBJ2-2; 14 nucleotides align to TRBD2. The V gene end was trimmed by 4 bases and the J gene end by 5 bases; junction bases not matched to a gene: 6. In germline, CDR1 is LNHDA, CDR2 SQIVND (reference sequence). CDR3 size: 17 residues.

The chain recombines TRBV10-2 with TRBJ1-5; D remains unclear. V was trimmed by 2 bases and J by 4 bases, leaving 6 bases between them. Germline assignment: CDR1 WSHSY and CDR2 SAAADI. The CDR3 sequence is 13 residues long. CDR3 loop: CASSEAENQPQHF. CDR3 DNA sequence: TGCGCCAGCAGTGAGGCGGAGAATCAGCCCCAGCATTTT.

This chain joins TRBV6-1 and TRBJ2-1; D is possibly TRBD2 (6 bases). Germline lookup yields CDR1 MNHNS and CDR2 SASEGT. Deletions cut 1 base from V and 0 bases from J, with 10 bases between. There are 16 residues in the CDR3. The CDR3 coding sequence is TGTGCCAGCAGTGAAGACGGGGGAGGCTCCTACAATGAGCAGTTCTTC. This encodes CASSEDGGGSYNEQFF.

This chain links TRBV3-1 (or the pseudogene TRBV3-2) with TRBJ2-1; D not resolved. CDR1 is LGHDT, CDR2 YNNKEL, per germline (reference sequence). V was trimmed by 3 bases and J by 5 bases, leaving 11 bases between them. CDR3 length: 14 amino acids. The CDR3 sequence: CASSHIGGNNEQFF. CDR3 bases: TGTGCCAGCAGCCACATCGGCGGAAACAATGAGCAGTTCTTC.

This clone was seen a single time. This rearrangement joins TRBV5-4 to TRBJ2-2; 12 bases map to TRBD1. CDR1 is SGHNT and CDR2 is YYREEE in the germline V gene (reference sequence). Trimming removed 4 bases from V and 5 bases from J; junction bases left unmatched: 3. The CDR3 runs to 15 residues. DNA for the CDR3: TGTGCCAGCAGCAGGGGACAGGGGGCAACCGGGGAGCTGTTTTTT. Translating it yields CASSRGQGATGELFF.

The chain joins TRBV19 to TRBJ2-1; no reliable D call. Deletions cut 5 bases from V and 0 bases from J, with 8 bases between. The CDR3 is 14 residues long. CDR1 is LNHDA, CDR2 SQIVND, per germline (reference sequence). The CDR3 spells CASSPTGSYNEQFF. The CDR3 bases are TGTGCCAGTAGTCCGACGGGCTCCTACAATGAGCAGTTCTTC.

The CDR3 DNA is TGTGCCAGCAACCACATTCACCGGACAGGGGATGGCTACACCTTC. Translation: CASNHIHRTGDGYTF. The V gene is TRBV28, the J gene TRBJ1-2; 9 bases map to TRBD1. CDR1 is MDHEN, CDR2 SYDVKM, per germline. This CDR3 has 15 amino acids. V shed 7 bases and J 6 bases; nucleotides not matched to a gene: 12.